The 6 T cell receptor beta chains listed next were all sequenced from one sample in a study of patients and donors after allogeneic stem cell transplantation. TCRdb processed the RT-PCR reads anew with MiXCR; each CDR3 protein has one entry. The table has roughly 940,000 distinct CDR3 sequences, roughly 18% seen once. Sequencing was done on a sample of blood, either unsorted or a sorted T cell fraction (not recorded which). These receptors all come from a human donor who was either an allogeneic HSCT recipient or a stem cell or donor lymphocyte infusion donor (not recorded which). It is not recorded whose cells these are; they may come from a transplant donor.

The chain has TRBV11-2 and TRBJ2-7; 7 nucleotides line up with TRBD1. The CDR3 totals 19 residues. After removal of 2 bases from V and 0 bases from J, the junction contained 16 bases not matched to a gene. Germline V CDR1 and CDR2: SGHAT, FQNNGV. CDR3 region: CASSLLGTATLFLSYEQYF. In DNA form, the CDR3 reads TGTGCCAGCAGCTTACTAGGGACAGCTACTCTTTTTCTCTCCTACGAGCAGTACTTC. The complete variable domain, with remaining parts taken from reference TRBV11-2 and TRBJ2-7, reads EAGVAQSPRYKIIEKRQSVAFWCNPISGHATLYWYQQILGQGPKLLIQFQNNGVVDDSQLPKDRFSAERLKGVDSTLKIQPAKLEDSAVYLCASSLLGTATLFLSYEQYFGPGTRLTVT.

This clonotype was counted at least ten times. The gene calls are TRBV12-3 or TRBV12-4 and TRBJ2-5; no clear D. This CDR3 spans 13 amino acids. V shed 3 bases and J shed 2 bases, with 7 bases lying between them. The CDR3 nucleotides are TGTGCCAGCAGTTTTAAACAGCAAGAGACCCAGTACTTC. As protein: CASSFKQQETQYF.

This clonotype showed up just a few times. The V gene is TRBV4-1, the J gene TRBJ2-1, with 9 bases identical to TRBD2. V lost 3 bases to trimming and J lost 5 bases; unmatched junction nucleotides: 5. Germline CDR1 and CDR2: MGHRA and YSYEKL. The CDR3 is 15 amino acids. CDR3 nucleotides: TGCGCCAGCAGCCAGGGACTAGCCCAAAACAATGAGCAGTTCTTC. As protein: CASSQGLAQNNEQFF.

This clonotype has a handful of counts. J is TRBJ1-6 and V is TRBV2; 7 positions match TRBD1. CDR3 length: 14 amino acids. Germline V CDR1 and CDR2: SNHLY, FYNNEI. J lost 9 bases, V lost 6 bases, and 8 bases had no gene match. The CDR3 DNA sequence: TGTGCCAGCAGACGGGGACAGAATGCTTCACCCCTCCACTTT. It codes for CASRRGQNASPLHF.

The chain uses TRBV3-1 and TRBJ1-1; no clear D gene. Between the trimmed V and J ends, which lost 3 bases and 5 bases, there was a span of 13 bases. This CDR3 has 14 residues. Germline V gene sequence: CDR1 LGHDT, CDR2 YNNKEL (reference sequence). DNA for the CDR3: TGTGCCAGCAGCCACCGAGGGCCTGCGACTGAAGCTTTCTTT. It encodes CASSHRGPATEAFF. The full variable domain, in which reference TRBV3-1 and TRBJ1-1 provide the parts outside the CDR3, is DTAVSQTPKYLVTQMGNDKSIKCEQNLGHDTMYWYKQDSKKFLKIMFSYNNKELIINETVPNRFSPKSPDKAHLNLHINSLELGDSAVYFCASSHRGPATEAFFGQGTRLTVV.

This chain joins TRBV29-1 and TRBJ2-3; a possible D gene is TRBD1 (5 bases). Germline V gene sequence: CDR1 SQVTM, CDR2 ANQGSEA. The CDR3 spans 12 residues. Trimming removed 3 bases from V and 5 bases from J, with 9 bases in between. This CDR3 is CSVDRREDTQYF. The CDR3 bases are TGCAGCGTTGATCGCAGGGAAGATACGCAGTATTTT.